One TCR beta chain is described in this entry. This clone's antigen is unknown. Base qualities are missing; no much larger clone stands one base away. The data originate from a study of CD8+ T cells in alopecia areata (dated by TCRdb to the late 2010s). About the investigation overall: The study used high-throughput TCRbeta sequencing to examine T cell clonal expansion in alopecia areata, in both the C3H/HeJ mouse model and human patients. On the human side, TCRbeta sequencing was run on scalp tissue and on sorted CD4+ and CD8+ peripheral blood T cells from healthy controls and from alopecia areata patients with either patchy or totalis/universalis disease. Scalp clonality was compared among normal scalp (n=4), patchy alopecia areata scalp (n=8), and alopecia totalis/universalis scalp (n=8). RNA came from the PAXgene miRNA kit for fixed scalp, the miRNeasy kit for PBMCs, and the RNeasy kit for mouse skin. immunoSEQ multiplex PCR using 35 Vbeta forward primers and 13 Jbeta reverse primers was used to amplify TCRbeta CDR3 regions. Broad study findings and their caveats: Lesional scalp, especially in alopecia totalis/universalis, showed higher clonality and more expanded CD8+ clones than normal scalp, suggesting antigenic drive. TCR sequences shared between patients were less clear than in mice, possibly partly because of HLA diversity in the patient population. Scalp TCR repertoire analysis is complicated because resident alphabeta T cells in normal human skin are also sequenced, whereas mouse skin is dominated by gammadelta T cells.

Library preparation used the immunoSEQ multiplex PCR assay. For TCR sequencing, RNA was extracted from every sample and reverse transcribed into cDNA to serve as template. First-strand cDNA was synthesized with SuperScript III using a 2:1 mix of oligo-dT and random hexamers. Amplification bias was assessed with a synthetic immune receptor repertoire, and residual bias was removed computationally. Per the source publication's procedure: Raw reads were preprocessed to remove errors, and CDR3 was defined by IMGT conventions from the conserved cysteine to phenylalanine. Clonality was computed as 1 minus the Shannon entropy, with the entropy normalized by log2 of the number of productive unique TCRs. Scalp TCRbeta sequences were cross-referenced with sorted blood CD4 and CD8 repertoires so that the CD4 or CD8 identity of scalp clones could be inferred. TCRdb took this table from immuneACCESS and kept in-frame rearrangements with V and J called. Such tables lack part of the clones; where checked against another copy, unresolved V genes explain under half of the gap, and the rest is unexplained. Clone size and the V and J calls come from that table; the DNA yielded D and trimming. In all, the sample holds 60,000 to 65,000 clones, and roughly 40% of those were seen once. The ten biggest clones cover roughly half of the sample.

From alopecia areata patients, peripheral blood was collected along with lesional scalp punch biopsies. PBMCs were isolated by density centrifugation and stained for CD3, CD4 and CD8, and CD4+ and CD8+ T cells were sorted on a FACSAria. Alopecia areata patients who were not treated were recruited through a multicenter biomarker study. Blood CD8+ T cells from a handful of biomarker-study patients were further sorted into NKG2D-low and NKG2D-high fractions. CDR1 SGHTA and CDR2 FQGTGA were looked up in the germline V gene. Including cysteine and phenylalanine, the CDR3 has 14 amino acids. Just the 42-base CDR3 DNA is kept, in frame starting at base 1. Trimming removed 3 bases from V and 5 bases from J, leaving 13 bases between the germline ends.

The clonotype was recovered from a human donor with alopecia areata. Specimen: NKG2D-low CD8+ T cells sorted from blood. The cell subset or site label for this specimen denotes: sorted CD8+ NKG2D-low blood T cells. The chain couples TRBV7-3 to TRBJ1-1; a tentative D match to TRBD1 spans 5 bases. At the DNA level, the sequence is TGTGCCAGCAGCTTCGGGACCGGGGGGACTGAAGCTTTCTTT. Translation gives CASSFGTGGTEAFF.